This TCR beta chain was observed in a study of T cell repertoires in cytomegalovirus infection. Study-level information: An indication of both CMV infection and matching HLA type came from public TCR beta signatures.

The length of the CDR3 is 14 residues. Looked up from germline, CDR1 is MNHNS and CDR2 is SASEGT. V was trimmed by 1 base and J by 5 bases, leaving 11 bases between them. This clonotype was observed many times. MiXCR was run by TCRdb on the reads, yielding one entry per CDR3 protein. The sample shows approximately 500,000 distinct CDR3 sequences, 15% to 20% of them seen only once. This chain links TRBV6-1 with TRBJ1-1; D is ambiguous. The sequence derives from a human donor in good health (CMV status not recorded). Some clones in this sample may be carry-over from other donors' samples. Sequences were obtained from CD8+ T cells from PBMCs. CDR3 in DNA: TGTGCCAGCAGTGAAGAGGGAAGGTGGACTGAAGCTTTCTTT. Translation: CASSEEGRWTEAFF.